The T cell receptor beta chain described here comes from a study of T cell clones after liver transplantation (dated by TCRdb to about 2019). Concerning the study at large: The samples were obtained from ITN030ST, a randomized trial that attempted immunosuppression withdrawal within 2 years after liver transplantation. Donor-reactive T cell clones were identified by TCRbeta sequencing after a pre-transplant mixed lymphocyte reaction and then tracked in post-transplant blood. Third party-reactive TCRbeta sequences were also identified from pre-transplant MLRs to serve as an antigen-independent comparator for donor-reactive sequences. Of the eight recipients, a few were HCV-positive, while the remaining recipients had been transplanted for non-autoimmune, non-viral indications. Subjects received no induction therapy and standard immunosuppression until randomization at 12-24 months post-transplant. To count as tolerant, a recipient had to stay completely off immunosuppression for at least one year without liver enzymes climbing beyond twice the upper limit of normal. Blood samples were collected pre-transplant, pre-randomization before withdrawal, and post-randomization after either full withdrawal or failed withdrawal. The studied cohort comprised 8 liver transplant recipients, 3 classified as tolerant and 5 as non-tolerant. Points the paper makes about the study in general: The decline in donor-reactive sequences exceeded the decline in third party-reactive sequences, suggesting partial antigen-specific deletion that was unrelated to withdrawal success. When repertoire turnover was accounted for, significantly reduced detection of donor-reactive sequences was found in 7 of 8 subjects for CD4 and in 8 of 8 subjects for CD8. Low numbers of available donor cells limited the measurable donor-reactive repertoire in a couple of subjects. The conclusions were considered preliminary, being limited by small, heterogeneous patient numbers and non-standardized post-transplant time points. Because allograft tissue specimens were not available, migration of donor-reactive T cells into the graft, rather than deletion, may have occurred. In most of the 8 subjects, circulating donor-reactive CD4 TCRbeta sequences decreased significantly after transplant, regardless of tolerance or HCV status.

Frozen genomic DNA underwent high-throughput TCRbeta CDR3 sequencing by immunoSEQ, including PCR amplification, mapping, bias correction and internal controls. The study's processing was this. Only productive rearrangements were retained, with each unique TCRbeta sequence defined by its CDR3 nucleotide sequence together with its V and J gene. For a sequence to be called donor-reactive, it needed a frequency of at least 0.01% and at least 5-fold expansion in CFSE-low cells compared with unstimulated pre-transplant cells. To ensure at least 90% detection power, minimum frequency thresholds were set for each subject based on that subject's lowest-template unstimulated sample. Jensen-Shannon divergence between the top 1000 TCRbeta sequences post-transplant and pre-transplant was used to measure repertoire turnover. Changes in detection of donor-reactive sequences were tested with two-sided Fisher's exact tests. TCRdb carries this immuneACCESS record with in-frame sequences only. Its versions omit some clonotypes, under half of them owing to an unresolved V gene in the studies checked, with the rest unexplained. For V, J and clone size, that table is used; D and trimming come from the DNA. Here the sample has 65,000 to 85,000 clones; 84% occur a single time. Together, the top ten hold 2.1% of the sample.

Looking up the germline V gene yields CDR1 MGHRA and CDR2 YSYEKL. Relative to germline, V is missing 4 bases and J is missing 7 bases, with 7 bases of the junction outside any gene match. Taken from cysteine to phenylalanine, the CDR3 has 15 residues. Only the CDR3 portion is preserved as DNA: 45 bases, with reading frame beginning at the first base. Unstimulated PBMCs, after thawing, were stained for CD3, CD4 and CD8 and then FACS-sorted into CD3+CD4+ and CD3+CD8+ populations. All 8 studied subjects were randomized to withdrawal of immunosuppression. Genomic DNA was isolated with the Qiagen DNeasy Blood and Tissue Kit. As regards this clone: This clone's antigen is unknown. No base quality information exists; no much larger clone differs at one position.

The TCR comes from a human patient who received a liver transplant. Some T cells may be donor cells from the graft after a transplant. The starting material was CD4+ T cells from blood, obtained around 50 months after liver transplant. Rearrangement joined TRBV4-1 to TRBJ2-2; 9 central bases correspond to TRBD2. The CDR3 here reads CASSLSGRQHGELFF. In nucleotides, the sequence is TGCGCCAGCAGCCTGAGCGGGAGGCAGCACGGGGAGCTGTTTTTT.